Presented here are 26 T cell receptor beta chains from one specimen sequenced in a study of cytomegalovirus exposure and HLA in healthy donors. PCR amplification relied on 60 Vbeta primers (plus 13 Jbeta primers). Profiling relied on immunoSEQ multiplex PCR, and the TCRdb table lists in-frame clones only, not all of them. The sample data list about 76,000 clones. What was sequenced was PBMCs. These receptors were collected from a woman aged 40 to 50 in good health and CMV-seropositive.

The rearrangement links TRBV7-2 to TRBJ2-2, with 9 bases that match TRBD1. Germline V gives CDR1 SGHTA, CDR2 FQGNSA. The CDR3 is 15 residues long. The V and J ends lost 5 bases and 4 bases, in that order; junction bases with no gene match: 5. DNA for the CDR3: TGTGCCAGCAGCCCGCGACAGGGGGGCACCGGGGAGCTGTTTTTT. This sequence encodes CASSPRQGGTGELFF.

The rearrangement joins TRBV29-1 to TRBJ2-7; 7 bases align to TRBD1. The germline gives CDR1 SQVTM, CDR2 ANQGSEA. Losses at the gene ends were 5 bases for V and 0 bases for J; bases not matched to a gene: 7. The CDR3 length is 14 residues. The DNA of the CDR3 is TGCAGCGTTTGGACAGGCCTTAGCTCCTACGAGCAGTACTTC. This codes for CSVWTGLSSYEQYF.

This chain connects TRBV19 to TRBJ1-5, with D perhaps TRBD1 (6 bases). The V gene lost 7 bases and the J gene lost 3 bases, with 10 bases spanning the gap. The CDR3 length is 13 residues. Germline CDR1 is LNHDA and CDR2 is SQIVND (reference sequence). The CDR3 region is CASIGQYNQPQHF. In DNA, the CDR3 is TGTGCCAGTATAGGACAGTACAATCAGCCCCAGCATTTT.

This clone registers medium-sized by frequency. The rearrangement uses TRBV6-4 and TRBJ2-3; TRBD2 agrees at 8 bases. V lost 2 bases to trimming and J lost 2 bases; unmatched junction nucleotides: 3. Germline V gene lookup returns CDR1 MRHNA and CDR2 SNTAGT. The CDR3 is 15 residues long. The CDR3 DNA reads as TGTGCCAGCAGTGACAACGGGGGGGCCACAGATACGCAGTATTTT. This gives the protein CASSDNGGATDTQYF.

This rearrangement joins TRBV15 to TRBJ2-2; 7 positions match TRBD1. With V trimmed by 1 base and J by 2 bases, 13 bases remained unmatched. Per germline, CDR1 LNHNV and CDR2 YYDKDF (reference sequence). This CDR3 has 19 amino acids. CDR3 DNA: TGTGCCACCAGCAGAGGATTTGGCGCAGGGGGTGCTAACACCGGGGAGCTGTTTTTT. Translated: CATSRGFGAGGANTGELFF.

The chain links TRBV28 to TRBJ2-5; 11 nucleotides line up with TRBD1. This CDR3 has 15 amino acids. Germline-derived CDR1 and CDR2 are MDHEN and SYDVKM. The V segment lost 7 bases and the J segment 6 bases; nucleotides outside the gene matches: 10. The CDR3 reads CASINPGQGVKTQYF. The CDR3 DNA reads TGTGCCAGCATTAATCCGGGACAGGGGGTAAAGACCCAGTACTTC. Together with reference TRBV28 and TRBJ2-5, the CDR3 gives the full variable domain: DVKVTQSSRYLVKRTGEKVFLECVQDMDHENMFWYRQDPGLGLRLIYFSYDVKMKEKGDIPEGYSVSREKKERFSLILESASTNQTSMYLCASINPGQGVKTQYFGPGTRLLVL.

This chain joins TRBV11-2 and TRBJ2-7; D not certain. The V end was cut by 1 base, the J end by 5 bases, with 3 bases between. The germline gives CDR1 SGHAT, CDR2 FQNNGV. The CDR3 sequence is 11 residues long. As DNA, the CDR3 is TGTGCCAGCAGCTTAGTAAACGAGCAGTACTTC. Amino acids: CASSLVNEQYF.

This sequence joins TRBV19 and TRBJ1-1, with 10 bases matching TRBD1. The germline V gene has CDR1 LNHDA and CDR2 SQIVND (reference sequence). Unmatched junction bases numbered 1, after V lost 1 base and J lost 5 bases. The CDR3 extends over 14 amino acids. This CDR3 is CASSIGTGGTEAFF. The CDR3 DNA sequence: TGTGCCAGTAGTATAGGGACAGGGGGAACTGAAGCTTTCTTT.

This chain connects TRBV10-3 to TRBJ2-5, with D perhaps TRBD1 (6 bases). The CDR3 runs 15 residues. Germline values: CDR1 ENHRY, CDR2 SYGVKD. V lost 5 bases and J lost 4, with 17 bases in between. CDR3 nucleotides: TGTGCCATCAGTCCGGACAGCCCGTCGGGAGAGACCCAGTACTTC. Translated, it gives CAISPDSPSGETQYF.

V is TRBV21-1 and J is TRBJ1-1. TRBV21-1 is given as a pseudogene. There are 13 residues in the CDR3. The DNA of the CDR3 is TGTGCCAGCCGACTCCTGCTGGGTACTGAAGCTTTCTTT. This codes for CASRLLLGTEAFF.

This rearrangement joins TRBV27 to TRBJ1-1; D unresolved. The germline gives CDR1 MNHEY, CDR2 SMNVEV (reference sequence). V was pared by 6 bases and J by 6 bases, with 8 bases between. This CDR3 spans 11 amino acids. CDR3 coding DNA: TGTGCCAGCAGAGCAGGCCCTGAAGCTTTCTTT. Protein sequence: CASRAGPEAFF.

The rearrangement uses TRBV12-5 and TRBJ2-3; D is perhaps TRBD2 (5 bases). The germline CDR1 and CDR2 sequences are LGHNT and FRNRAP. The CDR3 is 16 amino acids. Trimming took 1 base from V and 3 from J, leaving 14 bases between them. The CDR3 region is CASGLARPGFTDTQYF. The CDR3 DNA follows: TGTGCTAGTGGTTTGGCCCGGCCGGGGTTTACAGATACGCAGTATTTT.

Written as DNA, the CDR3 is TGTGCCAGCAGTTACGCCGGCAGCAGGGCCTACGAGCAGTACTTC. Residues: CASSYAGSRAYEQYF. V is TRBV6-5 and J is TRBJ2-7; possible D gene TRBD1, 5 bases. This CDR3 is built from 15 residues. Trimming left V 2 bases short and J 2 bases short, with 13 bases between. Germline CDR1 reads MNHEY; CDR2 reads SVGAGI.

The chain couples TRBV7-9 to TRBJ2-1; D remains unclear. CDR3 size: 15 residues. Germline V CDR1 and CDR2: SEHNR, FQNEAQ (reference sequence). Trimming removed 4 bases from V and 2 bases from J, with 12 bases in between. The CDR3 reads CASSSPLVTYNEQFF. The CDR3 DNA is TGTGCCAGCAGCTCACCTCTAGTGACCTACAATGAGCAGTTCTTC.

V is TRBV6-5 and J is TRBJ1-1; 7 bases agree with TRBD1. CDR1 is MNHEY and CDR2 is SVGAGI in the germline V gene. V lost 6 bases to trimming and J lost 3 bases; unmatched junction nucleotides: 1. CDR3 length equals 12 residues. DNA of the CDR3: TGTGCCAGCAGAACAGGGGACACTGAAGCTTTCTTT. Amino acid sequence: CASRTGDTEAFF.

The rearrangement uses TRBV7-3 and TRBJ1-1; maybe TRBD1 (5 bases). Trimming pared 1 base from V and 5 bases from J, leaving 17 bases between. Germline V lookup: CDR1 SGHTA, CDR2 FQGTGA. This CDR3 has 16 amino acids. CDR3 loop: CASSLSGGYTVTEAFF. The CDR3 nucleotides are TGTGCCAGCAGCTTAAGTGGGGGGTATACTGTGACTGAAGCTTTCTTT.

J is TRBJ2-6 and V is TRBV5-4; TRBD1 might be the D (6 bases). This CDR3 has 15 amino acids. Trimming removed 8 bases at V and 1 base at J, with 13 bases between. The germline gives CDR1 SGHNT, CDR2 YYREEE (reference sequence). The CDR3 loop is CASTRTASGANVLTF. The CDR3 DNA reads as TGTGCCAGTACGAGGACAGCGTCTGGGGCCAACGTCCTGACTTTC.

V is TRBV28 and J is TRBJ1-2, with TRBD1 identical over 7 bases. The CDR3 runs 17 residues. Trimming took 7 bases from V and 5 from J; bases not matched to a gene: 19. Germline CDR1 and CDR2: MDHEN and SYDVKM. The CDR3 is CASTQPAPGQASYGYTF. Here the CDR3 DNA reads TGTGCCAGCACCCAACCCGCCCCAGGACAGGCATCATATGGCTACACCTTC.

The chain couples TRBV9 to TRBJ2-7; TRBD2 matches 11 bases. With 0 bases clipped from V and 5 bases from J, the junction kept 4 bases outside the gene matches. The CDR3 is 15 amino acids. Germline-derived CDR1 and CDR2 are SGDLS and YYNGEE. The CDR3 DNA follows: TGTGCCAGCAGCGTAGGACTAGCGGGAAATAACGAGCAGTACTTC. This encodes CASSVGLAGNNEQYF.

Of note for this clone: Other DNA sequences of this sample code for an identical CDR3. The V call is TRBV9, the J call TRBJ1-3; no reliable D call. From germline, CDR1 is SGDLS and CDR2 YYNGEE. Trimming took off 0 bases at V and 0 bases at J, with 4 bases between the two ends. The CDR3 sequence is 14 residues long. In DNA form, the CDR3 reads TGTGCCAGCAGCGTAGATAGCTCTGGAAACACCATATATTTT. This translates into CASSVDSSGNTIYF.

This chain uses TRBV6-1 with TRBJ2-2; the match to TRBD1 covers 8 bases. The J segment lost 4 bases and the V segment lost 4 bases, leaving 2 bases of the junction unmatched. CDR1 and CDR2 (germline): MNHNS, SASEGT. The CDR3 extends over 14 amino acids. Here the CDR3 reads CASSAQGATGELFF. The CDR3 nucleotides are TGTGCCAGCAGTGCCCAGGGGGCCACCGGGGAGCTGTTTTTT.

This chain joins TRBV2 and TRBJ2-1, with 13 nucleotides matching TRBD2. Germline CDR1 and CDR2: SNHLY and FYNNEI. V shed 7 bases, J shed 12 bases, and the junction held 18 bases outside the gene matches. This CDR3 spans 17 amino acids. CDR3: CASNRRGTPGLAGRQFF. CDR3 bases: TGTGCCAGCAATAGGAGGGGAACACCGGGACTAGCGGGACGGCAGTTCTTC.

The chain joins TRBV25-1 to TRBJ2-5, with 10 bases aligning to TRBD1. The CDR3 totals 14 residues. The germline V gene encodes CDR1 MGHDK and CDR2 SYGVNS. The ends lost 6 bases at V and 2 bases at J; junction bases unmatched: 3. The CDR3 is CASSRTGGQETQYF. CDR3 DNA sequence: TGTGCCAGCAGCCGGACAGGGGGACAAGAGACCCAGTACTTC.

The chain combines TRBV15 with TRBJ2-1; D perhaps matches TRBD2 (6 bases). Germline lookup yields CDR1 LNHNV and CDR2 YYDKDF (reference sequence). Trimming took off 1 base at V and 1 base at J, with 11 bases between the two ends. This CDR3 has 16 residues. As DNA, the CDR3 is TGTGCCACCAGCAGAGGTAACGGGGGTTCCTACAATGAGCAGTTCTTC. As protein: CATSRGNGGSYNEQFF.

CDR3 sequence (DNA): TGTGCCAGCAGTGACAGGGGGCTTGGTAGCAATGAGCAGTTCTTC. This gives the protein CASSDRGLGSNEQFF. The rearrangement uses TRBV6-1 and TRBJ2-1; 8 nucleotides line up with TRBD1. CDR3 length equals 15 residues. V gave up 3 bases and J gave up 6 bases; unmatched junction bases: 7. Germline V gene data show CDR1 as MNHNS and CDR2 as SASEGT.

Here the CDR3 reads CASSPPLGQGGSAFF. CDR3 in DNA: TGTGCCAGCAGTCCCCCCTTGGGGCAGGGGGGATCAGCTTTCTTT. V is TRBV6-5 and J is TRBJ1-1, with 7 bases lining up with TRBD1. The CDR3 spans 15 residues. V trimming: 5 bases; J trimming: 10 bases; junction bases outside the gene matches: 16. Germline-derived CDR1 and CDR2 are MNHEY and SVGAGI.